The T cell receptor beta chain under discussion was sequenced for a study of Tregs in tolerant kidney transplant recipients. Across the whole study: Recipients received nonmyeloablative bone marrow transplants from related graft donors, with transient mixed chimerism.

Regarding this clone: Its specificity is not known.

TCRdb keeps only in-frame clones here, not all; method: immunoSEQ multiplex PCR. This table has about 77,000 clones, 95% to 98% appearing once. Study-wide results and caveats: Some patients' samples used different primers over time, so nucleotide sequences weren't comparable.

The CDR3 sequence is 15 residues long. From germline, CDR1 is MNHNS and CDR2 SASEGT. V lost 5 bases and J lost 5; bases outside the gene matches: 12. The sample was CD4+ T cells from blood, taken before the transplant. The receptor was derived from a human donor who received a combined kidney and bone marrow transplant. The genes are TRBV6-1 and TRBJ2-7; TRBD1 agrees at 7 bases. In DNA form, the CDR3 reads TGTGCCAGCAGTCGACCCAGAGACAGGGTTCACGAGCAGTACTTC. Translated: CASSRPRDRVHEQYF.